Included here is one TCR beta chain sequence, with context. The CDR3 is 18 residues long. Trimming cost V 1 base and J 0 bases, with 18 bases left between them. From germline, CDR1 is SGHAT and CDR2 FQNNGV. The data stem from a study of blood T cell repertoires in COVID-19. Study summary: Spain, Italy and the United States supplied samples that represented acute and convalescent COVID-19. PBMCs, B-cell-depleted T cells, or T cells were the source of the cDNA or gDNA that made up the material.

Source study methods: How many nucleated cells were present was estimated from reference gene primer amplification. TCRdb's copy holds only in-frame clones and misses some; the assay was immunoSEQ multiplex PCR. The V and J calls and clone size are taken from that table; D and trimming were inferred from the DNA. The profile shows about 220,000 clones, less than 90% of them singletons. Source material: peripheral blood. The V and J genes are TRBV11-2 and TRBJ2-5, with D tentatively TRBD1 (6 bases). This receptor was taken from a middle-aged man with active or convalescent COVID-19. Written as DNA, the CDR3 is TGTGCCAGCAGCTTAGGGTTCTCGACAGGATACAACCAAGAGACCCAGTACTTC. Translating it yields CASSLGFSTGYNQETQYF.